This T cell receptor beta chain was captured in a study of human T cells and chemical hapten exposure. The germline V gene encodes CDR1 MGHRA and CDR2 YSYEKL. There are 15 residues in the CDR3. Unmatched junction bases numbered 11, after V lost 4 bases and J lost 9 bases. Regarding the study as a whole: Sensitizing to DPC left TCRs with a frequency above 1 in 1000 unaltered.

The time point is: patch test 2, 6 weeks after DPC sensitization. Treatment indicated: therapeutic diphenylcyclopropenone sensitization with weekly scalp DPC. Points on this clonotype: The antigen remains unidentified.

MiXCR was run by TCRdb on the RACE reads, yielding one entry per CDR3 protein. Here the sample spans 35,000 to 45,000 distinct CDR3 sequences, about 9.8% being singletons. The starting material was whole blood, obtained in connection with sensitization to the hapten diphenylcyclopropenone (DPC). V usage is TRBV4-1 and J usage is TRBJ1-1; the match to TRBD1 covers 10 bases. The origin of this receptor is a woman aged 40 to 49 with alopecia areata. Some clones in this sample may be carry-over from other donors' samples. The CDR3 nucleotides read TGCGCCAGCAGCCGAGGGACAGGGGATGATCGTAAAGCTTTCTTT. Its translation is CASSRGTGDDRKAFF.